The T cell receptor beta chain under discussion was sequenced for a study of T cell responses to AZD1222 COVID-19 vaccine. Study-level results: Mostly white British, mostly female donors; authors suggested clonal diversity may be underestimated. Nearly half of spike-specific TCRs reportedly go after variant regions that carry no mutations. Sampled repertoires all dated from after the peak T cell response. Breadth and depth of Spike-specific TCRs rose after two AZD1222 doses.

The assay was immunoSEQ multiplex PCR, and TCRdb's table has in-frame clones only and misses some. This table holds 85,000 to 90,000 clones, around 88% found once. Note on this clone: What it recognizes is unknown.

Germline V gene lookup returns CDR1 MNHEY and CDR2 SVGAGI. After removal of 6 bases from V and 2 bases from J, the junction contained 5 bases not matched to a gene. The CDR3 totals 14 residues. Sequences were derived from peripheral blood, sampled on day 0 of MenACWY control vaccination. The J gene is TRBJ1-1, the V gene TRBV6-5; the match to TRBD1 covers 8 bases. The sequence was obtained from an adult in good health. The CDR3 loop is CASSRGQGNTEAFF. In DNA, the CDR3 is TGTGCCAGCAGCCGAGGACAGGGTAACACTGAAGCTTTCTTT.